This T cell receptor beta chain came from a study of OX40 agonist ivuxolimab in advanced cancers. Across the whole study: Dose-escalation patients had hepatocellular carcinoma, melanoma, renal cell or head and neck cancer. Males comprised around 80% of the group, whose mean age was roughly 60 years (range about 20 to 79). Study outcomes and limitations: There were also nonresponders showing low normalized T-cell clonal expansion. Researchers report that CD8+ T cells had, on average, more expanded clones than CD4+.

TCRdb keeps only in-frame clones here, not all; method: immunoSEQ multiplex PCR. The repertoire consists of some 90,000 clones, with 87% occurring once and the leading ten covering roughly 4.9%. This clone is labeled medium-sized. Its antigen is undetermined. CDR3 length: 10 amino acids. Germline V CDR1 and CDR2: DFQATT, SNEGSKA (reference sequence). Trimming took 6 bases from V and 9 from J, leaving 9 bases between them. The rearrangement uses TRBV20-1 and TRBJ2-1; D unclear. The clonotype originates from an adult with an advanced solid tumor such as melanoma, head and neck, liver or kidney cancer. The sample was CD4+ or CD8+ T cells sorted from blood, taken in a trial of the OX40 agonist ivuxolimab. The CDR3 sequence: CSAELGEQFF. For the CDR3, the DNA is TGCAGTGCGGAACTGGGTGAGCAGTTCTTC.